Listed below are T cell receptor beta chains from one sample, sequenced in a study of T cells in Graves' hyperthyroidism and ophthalmopathy. One entry per CDR3 protein, called by TCRdb with MiXCR from the multiplex PCR reads. The sample has 500,000 to 650,000 distinct CDR3 sequences; roughly 15% are singletons. Sequenced input: blood. These receptors came from a middle-aged woman with Graves' hyperthyroidism. The CDR3 runs from the conserved cysteine through the conserved F or W. The D gene is left open where the match is weak. Part of the rows lack a size; the others show once, few, many or a class for expanded clones.

CDR3 | DNA | size | J | D | V
CASRARLAGDSVEQFF | TGTGCCAGCAGGGCCCGACTAGCGGGAGATAGTGTTGAGCAGTTCTTC | few | TRBJ2-1 | TRBD2 | TRBV2
CASSLGPGAPYEQYF | TGTGCCAGCAGCTTAGGTCCGGGAGCCCCCTACGAGCAGTACTTC | . | TRBJ2-7 | . | TRBV11-2
CASGILSEQYF | TGTGCCAGCGGAATACTAAGCGAGCAGTACTTC | many | TRBJ2-7 | . | TRBV27
CASSPGRAANTEAFF | TGTGCCAGCTCACCAGGAAGGGCGGCGAACACTGAAGCTTTCTTT | . | TRBJ1-1 | . | TRBV18
CASTQYPAWDLYEQYF | TGTGCCAGCACTCAATACCCGGCCTGGGATTTGTACGAGCAGTACTTC | many | TRBJ2-7 | . | TRBV28
CASSEAFSGTFYNEQFF | TGTGCCAGCAGTGAAGCTTTTAGCGGGACCTTTTACAATGAGCAGTTCTTC | . | TRBJ2-1 | TRBD2 | TRBV6-1
CASSIVSGPSRDEQFF | TGTGCCAGTAGTATAGTGTCCGGCCCCTCACGGGATGAGCAGTTCTTC | few | TRBJ2-1 | . | TRBV19
CASSSPPGTGRAKNIQYF | TGTGCCAGCAGTTCCCCACCCGGGACAGGGAGGGCCAAAAACATTCAGTACTTC | many | TRBJ2-4 | TRBD1 | TRBV28
CSARLANRGPSNQPQHF | TGCAGTGCTAGACTTGCCAACAGGGGGCCCAGCAATCAGCCCCAGCATTTT | . | TRBJ1-5 | TRBD1 | TRBV20-1
CASRGGDYSYEQYF | TGTGCCAGCCGAGGGGGGGACTACTCCTACGAGCAGTACTTC | few | TRBJ2-7 | . | TRBV27
CASSQLAGVPDTQYF | TGTGCCAGCAGTCAACTAGCGGGAGTACCAGATACGCAGTATTTT | many | TRBJ2-3 | TRBD2 | TRBV12-3/TRBV12-4
CASSLGTGEDEQFF | TGTGCCAGCAGCCTTGGGACAGGGGAGGATGAGCAGTTCTTC | few | TRBJ2-1 | TRBD1 | TRBV7-8
CASSEGRKNTEAFF | TGTGCCAGCAGTGAAGGACGGAAGAACACTGAAGCTTTCTTT | many | TRBJ1-1 | . | TRBV2
CSALPGGKETQYF | TGCAGTGCGCTGCCGGGGGGGAAAGAGACCCAGTACTTC | few | TRBJ2-5 | TRBD2 | TRBV20-1
CASRSAGGHEQYF | TGTGCCAGCAGATCAGCGGGAGGGCACGAGCAGTACTTC | . | TRBJ2-7 | TRBD2 | TRBV6-1
CSVAGGGVGHNEQFF | TGCAGCGTGGCAGGCGGGGGAGTCGGGCACAATGAGCAGTTCTTC | . | TRBJ2-1 | TRBD2 | TRBV29-1
CASSYSNLAGGRETQYF | TGTGCCAGCAGTTACTCGAACTTAGCGGGAGGCAGAGAGACCCAGTACTTC | few | TRBJ2-5 | TRBD2 | TRBV6-5
CASSHPLGSGSSYEQYF | TGTGCCAGCAGCCACCCCTTGGGGTCTGGAAGCTCCTACGAGCAGTACTTC | many | TRBJ2-7 | . | TRBV7-8
CAISDPSYLAKNIQYF | TGTGCCATCAGTGACCCTAGTTACTTAGCCAAAAACATTCAGTACTTC | . | TRBJ2-4 | . | TRBV10-3
CASSVLREESPLHF | TGTGCCAGTAGTGTCCTCAGGGAGGAATCACCCCTCCACTTT | . | TRBJ1-6 | . | TRBV19
CSAQRAGGTYEQYF | TGCAGTGCTCAGAGGGCGGGAGGTACCTACGAGCAGTACTTC | many | TRBJ2-7 | TRBD2 | TRBV20-1
CASSLVQSHTDTQYF | TGTGCCAGCAGCTTAGTCCAGAGCCACACAGATACGCAGTATTTT | . | TRBJ2-3 | . | TRBV7-2
CASSVNGMAEETQYF | TGTGCCAGCAGCGTAAATGGCATGGCGGAAGAGACCCAGTACTTC | . | TRBJ2-5 | . | TRBV9
CASSVDRNNEQFF | TGTGCCAGCAGCGTGGACAGGAACAATGAGCAGTTCTTC | few | TRBJ2-1 | TRBD1 | TRBV7-3
CASSTISGEKLFF | TGTGCCAGCAGTACAATTTCGGGTGAAAAACTGTTTTTT | . | TRBJ1-4 | . | TRBV28
CATSDPLGSGGGTDTQYF | TGTGCCACCAGTGATCCTTTGGGGTCTGGCGGCGGCACAGATACGCAGTATTTT | . | TRBJ2-3 | . | TRBV24-1
CASSLGQYNNQPQHF | TGTGCCAGCAGCTTAGGGCAGTACAACAATCAGCCCCAGCATTTT | few | TRBJ1-5 | . | TRBV7-9
CASSAGTSGNTIYF | TGTGCCAGCAGTGCTGGGACGTCTGGAAACACCATATATTTT | few | TRBJ1-3 | . | TRBV27
CASTSIWGSGETQYF | TGTGCCAGCACTTCAATCTGGGGGAGTGGCGAGACCCAGTACTTC | few | TRBJ2-5 | . | TRBV6-1